This TCR beta chain came from a study of blood T cell repertoires in COVID-19. Two consecutive negative NP/OP PCR tests, clearance, or resolved symptoms defined Cohort 3 recovery. Germline CDR1 MNHEY, CDR2 SVGAGI. V was trimmed by 2 bases and J by 6 bases, leaving 13 bases between them. The CDR3 sequence is 14 residues long. The method was immunoSEQ multiplex PCR; TCRdb's version includes in-frame clones alone and lacks a portion of them. Of 200,000 to 250,000 clones in the sample, approximately 75% were seen once. This clone showed up just once. This clonotype was obtained from a man aged 35 to 55 who had recovered from COVID-19. The V gene is TRBV6-5, the J gene TRBJ1-2; TRBD1 might be the D (6 bases). The sequenced sample was PBMCs or T cells enriched from blood (not recorded which). The chain's CDR3 is CASSYENRVDGYTF. CDR3 DNA sequence: TGTGCCAGCAGTTACGAAAACAGGGTCGATGGCTACACCTTC.